This TCR beta chain was obtained from a study of T cells in Graves' hyperthyroidism and ophthalmopathy. With respect to this clonotype: Antigen: not known.

Germline V lookup: CDR1 LNHDA, CDR2 SQIVND (reference sequence). Trimming took off 3 bases at V and 1 base at J, with 12 bases between the two ends. The CDR3 is 15 residues long. General study results and limits: Median prediction lead before ophthalmopathy onset was six to eight months with the model.

Amplification targeted TCR beta CDR3 regions from RNA transcripts. A first-round RT-PCR of the TCR CDR3 used the HTBI primer set. TCRdb redid the calling of the multiplex PCR reads with MiXCR, one entry per CDR3 protein. The table includes about 370,000 distinct CDR3 sequences, around 15% detected once. Input material: blood. This sequence joins TRBV19 and TRBJ2-5; weak D call: TRBD2 (6 bases). The TCR sequence derives from a woman aged 60-75 years with Graves' ophthalmopathy. The CDR3 DNA sequence: TGTGCCAGTAGTATGCGGAGGGCCGGCCAAGAGACCCAGTACTTC. It encodes CASSMRRAGQETQYF.